The present TCR beta chain was sequenced within a study of blood T cell repertoires in COVID-19. The protocol was immunoSEQ multiplex PCR, while the TCRdb copy is restricted to in-frame clones and leaves out a portion. The repertoire has under 200,000 clones, around 86% of them found once; the top ten carry 5% to 7%. V shed 5 bases, J shed 4 bases, and the junction held 2 bases outside the gene matches. Germline CDR1 reads SEHNR; CDR2 reads FQNEAQ (reference sequence). The CDR3 runs to 12 residues. Sequencing was carried out using PBMCs or T cells enriched from blood (not recorded which). The TCR was taken from a man aged 40-49 years with acute COVID-19. The chain carries TRBV7-9 and TRBJ2-7, with TRBD2 matching 7 bases. For the CDR3, the DNA is TGTGCCAGCAGCGTACTAGCGTACGAGCAGTACTTC. Its translation is CASSVLAYEQYF.